What follows are 6 T cell receptor beta chains derived from one specimen sequenced in a study of T cell responses to AZD1222 COVID-19 vaccine. Sequencing was performed with immunoSEQ multiplex PCR; in TCRdb, only in-frame clones are kept and a portion is missing. The profile shows about 56,000 clones, 60% to 80% of them singletons. The input for sequencing was peripheral blood, taken 28 days after the second AZD1222 dose. These receptors all stem from an adult who received the AZD1222 COVID-19 vaccine.

V is TRBV3-1 (or the pseudogene TRBV3-2) and J is TRBJ1-1; the D is unclear. The V and J ends lost 0 bases and 11 bases respectively, with 10 bases between them. CDR1 and CDR2 (germline): LGHDT, YNNKEL (reference sequence). There are 12 residues in the CDR3. DNA for the CDR3: TGTGCCAGCAGCCAAGATACGGGATTGGCTTTCTTT. It specifies CASSQDTGLAFF.

The CDR3 loop reads CASSLRAIQYF. In nucleotides, the CDR3 is TGTGCCAGCAGTCTTCGCGCCATTCAGTACTTC. This chain connects TRBV28 to TRBJ2-4; D gene uncertain. CDR1 and CDR2 (germline): MDHEN, SYDVKM. This CDR3 contains 11 residues. Trimming cost V 5 bases and J 9 bases, with 8 bases left between them.

This CDR3 reads CASSIRRLAGDQETQYF. The CDR3 DNA reads TGTGCCAGTAGTATAAGGCGCCTAGCGGGGGATCAAGAGACCCAGTACTTC. The V gene is TRBV19, the J gene TRBJ2-5; 10 bases are a match to TRBD2. With 2 bases clipped from V and 2 bases from J, the junction kept 8 bases outside the gene matches. The germline gives CDR1 LNHDA, CDR2 SQIVND (reference sequence). The CDR3 length is 17 residues.

The J gene is TRBJ2-7, the V gene TRBV27, with D possibly matching TRBD1 (6 bases). Germline V lookup: CDR1 MNHEY, CDR2 SMNVEV (reference sequence). V lost 7 bases and J 0 bases, leaving 13 bases between the germline ends. This CDR3 is built from 14 residues. The CDR3 loop reads CASKRDTNSYEQYV. CDR3 sequence (DNA): TGTGCCAGCAAAAGGGACACCAACTCCTACGAGCAGTACGTC.

The CDR3 spells CASSIGLTGELFF. DNA for the CDR3: TGTGCCAGTAGTATCGGACTCACCGGGGAGCTGTTTTTT. This chain uses TRBV19 with TRBJ2-2, with D tentatively TRBD2 (5 bases). This CDR3 has 13 residues. Germline assignment: CDR1 LNHDA and CDR2 SQIVND (reference sequence). V was cut by 3 bases and J by 4 bases, with 6 bases left in between.

The chain recombines TRBV28 with TRBJ1-2; D uncertain. Germline V CDR1 and CDR2: MDHEN, SYDVKM. The CDR3 covers 15 residues. V lost 4 bases, J lost 0 bases, and 12 bases lay in between. The CDR3, as DNA: TGTGCCAGCAGTTCCTGGAAGTCCCCTAACTATGGCTACACCTTC. Protein sequence: CASSSWKSPNYGYTF.